The next 11 T cell receptor beta chains were all read from a single sample in a study of blood T cell repertoires in COVID-19. The protocol was immunoSEQ multiplex PCR, while the TCRdb copy is restricted to in-frame clones and leaves out a portion. The table includes 250,000 to 350,000 clones, 88% detected once. Sequenced: PBMCs or T cells enriched from blood (not recorded which). Receptors originate from a woman aged 50 to 60 who had recovered from COVID-19.

The chain recombines TRBV30 with TRBJ2-6; D remains ambiguous. The CDR3 length is 16 residues. Trimming cost V 2 bases and J 2 bases, with 13 bases left between them. Germline lookup yields CDR1 GTSNPN and CDR2 SVGIG (reference sequence). CDR3 sequence (DNA): TGTGCCTGGAGTTTAGACGCCCGGGCTGGGGCCAACGTCCTGACTTTC. It yields the protein CAWSLDARAGANVLTF. Full variable domain (outside the CDR3, taken from reference TRBV30 and TRBJ2-6): SQTIHQWPATLVQPVGSPLSLECTVEGTSNPNLYWYRQAAGRGLQLLFYSVGIGQISSEVPQNLSASRPQDRQFILSSKKLLLSDSGFYLCAWSLDARAGANVLTFGAGSRLTVL.

With respect to this clone: Other DNA sequences of this sample code for an identical CDR3. The V gene is TRBV6-5, the J gene TRBJ1-1; D may be TRBD1 (5 bases). The CDR3 totals 11 residues. V dropped 5 bases and J dropped 5 bases, with 6 bases sitting between them. Germline-derived CDR1 and CDR2 are MNHEY and SVGAGI. The CDR3 spells CASSQGTEAFF. In DNA, the CDR3 is TGTGCCAGCAGTCAGGGTACTGAAGCTTTCTTT.

The chain has TRBV5-1 and TRBJ2-1, with 8 positions matching TRBD2. The CDR3 is 14 residues long. Germline assignment: CDR1 SGHRS and CDR2 YFSETQ. V lost 3 bases and J lost 3; bases outside the gene matches: 2. The CDR3 is CASSYLAGYNEQFF. In DNA form, the CDR3 reads TGCGCCAGCAGCTACCTAGCGGGCTACAATGAGCAGTTCTTC.

V is TRBV18 and J is TRBJ1-6; 7 nucleotides match TRBD1. With V trimmed by 6 bases and J by 6 bases, 5 bases remained unmatched. From germline, CDR1 is KGHSH and CDR2 LQKENI. The CDR3 length is 14 residues. This CDR3 reads CASSPDRANSPLHF. Here the CDR3 DNA reads TGTGCCAGCTCCCCAGACAGGGCTAATTCACCCCTCCACTTT.

The chain carries TRBV19 and TRBJ2-1; the match to TRBD2 covers 13 bases. Germline V gene data show CDR1 as LNHDA and CDR2 as SQIVND (reference sequence). Unmatched junction bases numbered 4, after V lost 4 bases and J lost 7 bases. The CDR3 consists of 15 residues. The CDR3 sequence: CASSTGTSGNNEQFF. CDR3 DNA: TGTGCCAGTAGTACCGGGACTAGCGGGAATAATGAGCAGTTCTTC.

This chain joins TRBV29-1 and TRBJ1-1, with TRBD1 matching over 9 bases. J gave up 0 bases and V 5 bases, and 7 bases lay outside the gene matches. Germline lookup yields CDR1 SQVTM and CDR2 ANQGSEA. This CDR3 is built from 15 residues. CDR3 DNA: TGCAGCGTTTGGGACAGGGCATCAATGAACACTGAAGCTTTCTTT. Protein product: CSVWDRASMNTEAFF.

This chain links TRBV3-1 (or the pseudogene TRBV3-2) with TRBJ1-3; D remains ambiguous. Trimming removed 2 bases from V and 13 bases from J, with 9 bases in between. Germline V gene sequence: CDR1 LGHDT, CDR2 YNNKEL (reference sequence). The CDR3 extends over 11 amino acids. The CDR3 protein is CASSQFNWIYF. CDR3 sequence (DNA): TGTGCCAGCAGCCAATTCAACTGGATATATTTT.

The chain employs TRBV4-1 and TRBJ1-3, with TRBD1 matching 9 bases. This CDR3 is built from 16 residues. Germline V gene sequence: CDR1 MGHRA, CDR2 YSYEKL. Losses at the gene ends were 2 bases for V and 8 bases for J; bases not matched to a gene: 10. The DNA for the CDR3 is TGCGCCAGCAGCCAACCGGACAGGGGACTCTTGGACACCATATATTTT. It yields the protein CASSQPDRGLLDTIYF.

The CDR3 nucleotides are TGTGCCAGCAGTTCGCAACAGGATCAGCCCCAGCATTTT. Its protein product is CASSSQQDQPQHF. The gene calls are TRBV12-3 or TRBV12-4 and TRBJ1-5, with D maybe TRBD1 (5 bases). Trimming removed 4 bases from V and 5 bases from J, with 9 bases in between. The CDR3 covers 13 residues.

The J gene is TRBJ1-1, the V gene TRBV7-9; 10 positions agree with TRBD1. Trimming removed 4 bases from V and 5 bases from J; junction bases left unmatched: 7. The CDR3 is 15 residues long. CDR1 and CDR2 (germline): SEHNR, FQNEAQ (reference sequence). The CDR3 region is CASSSPGTGETEAFF. CDR3 DNA sequence: TGTGCCAGCAGCTCACCCGGGACAGGGGAAACTGAAGCTTTCTTT. The whole variable domain, filled in from reference TRBV7-9 and TRBJ1-1, reads DTGVSQNPRHKITKRGQNVTFRCDPISEHNRLYWYRQTLGQGPEFLTYFQNEAQLEKSRLLSDRFSAERPKGSFSTLEIQRTEQGDSAMYLCASSSPGTGETEAFFGQGTRLTVV.

The chain combines TRBV9 with TRBJ1-1; 9 bases are a match to TRBD1. The CDR3 spans 15 residues. The J segment lost 0 bases and the V segment lost 3 bases, leaving 3 bases of the junction unmatched. Germline lookup yields CDR1 SGDLS and CDR2 YYNGEE. This chain's CDR3 is CASSARDRVNTEAFF. The CDR3, as DNA: TGTGCCAGCAGCGCCCGGGACAGGGTGAACACTGAAGCTTTCTTT.